These T cell receptor beta chains were read from a single sample in a study of graft-versus-host responses after intestinal transplantation. Libraries were prepared by immunoSEQ multiplex PCR; TCRdb keeps only in-frame clonotypes and omits some of them. The sample yields over 90,000 clones, 75% to 95% seen once. No cognate antigen is known for these TCRs. The material sequenced was unstimulated CD4+ T cells sorted from spleen or lymph node cells, taken before transplant. The receptors originated from a human donor who was the organ donor for an intestinal transplant. Each CDR3 is given with its conserved first and last residue. The order of the fields is D gene, V gene, clone size, J gene, CDR3 protein, CDR3 DNA. A D gene is named only where the DNA matches it firmly. Not all rows give a size; the values are once, few, many and, for expanded clones, a class.

d_gene: TRBD2; v_gene: TRBV4-2; abundance: -; j_gene: TRBJ2-3; CDR3aa: CASSQDIAGGGDTQYF; CDR3nt: TGTGCCAGCAGCCAAGACATAGCGGGGGGTGGAGATACGCAGTATTTT
d_gene: -; v_gene: TRBV7-9; abundance: few; j_gene: TRBJ1-1; CDR3aa: CASSPRVVRTEAFF; CDR3nt: TGTGCCAGCAGCCCCCGGGTCGTGAGGACTGAAGCTTTCTTT
d_gene: -; v_gene: TRBV5-1; abundance: -; j_gene: TRBJ1-2; CDR3aa: CASSQDSNYGYTF; CDR3nt: TGCGCCAGCAGCCAGGACAGTAACTATGGCTACACCTTC
d_gene: TRBD2; v_gene: TRBV7-9; abundance: -; j_gene: TRBJ2-5; CDR3aa: CASSPTSGGKETQYF; CDR3nt: TGTGCCAGCAGCCCGACTAGCGGGGGAAAAGAGACCCAGTACTTC
d_gene: TRBD1; v_gene: TRBV19; abundance: -; j_gene: TRBJ2-5; CDR3aa: CASSDRAKTQYF; CDR3nt: TGTGCCAGTAGCGACAGGGCAAAGACCCAGTACTTC
d_gene: TRBD1; v_gene: TRBV5-4; abundance: -; j_gene: TRBJ2-3; CDR3aa: CASSRGTGPDTQYF; CDR3nt: TGTGCCAGCAGCCGGGGGACAGGCCCAGATACGCAGTATTTT
d_gene: -; v_gene: TRBV2; abundance: -; j_gene: TRBJ2-3; CDR3aa: CAARRGLRTDTQYF; CDR3nt: TGTGCCGCAAGGCGGGGACTCCGCACAGATACGCAGTATTTT
d_gene: TRBD1; v_gene: TRBV19; abundance: once; j_gene: TRBJ2-7; CDR3aa: CASSLQGGPHEQYF; CDR3nt: TGTGCCAGTAGTCTACAGGGGGGCCCCCACGAGCAGTACTTC
d_gene: TRBD1; v_gene: TRBV27; abundance: -; j_gene: TRBJ2-5; CDR3aa: CASRYRGTVTQYF; CDR3nt: TGTGCCAGCAGGTACAGGGGGACGGTGACCCAGTACTTC
d_gene: -; v_gene: TRBV9; abundance: -; j_gene: TRBJ2-7; CDR3aa: CASSVGRTAYEQYF; CDR3nt: TGTGCCAGCAGCGTAGGGAGGACAGCTTACGAGCAGTACTTC
d_gene: -; v_gene: TRBV7-8; abundance: -; j_gene: TRBJ1-5; CDR3aa: CASSLVLVQGNQPQHF; CDR3nt: TGTGCCAGCAGCTTAGTATTGGTACAGGGCAATCAGCCCCAGCATTTT
d_gene: TRBD1; v_gene: TRBV7-2; abundance: -; j_gene: TRBJ1-1; CDR3aa: CASSPAGGLGTEAFF; CDR3nt: TGTGCCAGCAGCCCCGCAGGGGGCTTGGGCACTGAAGCTTTCTTT
d_gene: -; v_gene: TRBV6-1; abundance: once; j_gene: TRBJ1-1; CDR3aa: CASSATRLNTEAFF; CDR3nt: TGTGCCAGCAGTGCTACTCGGTTGAACACTGAAGCTTTCTTT
d_gene: TRBD1; v_gene: TRBV7-2; abundance: -; j_gene: TRBJ1-1; CDR3aa: CASSPQGGTEAFF; CDR3nt: TGTGCCAGCAGCCCCCAGGGGGGCACTGAAGCTTTCTTT
d_gene: -; v_gene: TRBV4-3; abundance: -; j_gene: TRBJ1-2; CDR3aa: CASRGGNYGYTF; CDR3nt: TGCGCCAGCAGGGGGGGGAACTATGGCTACACCTTC
d_gene: -; v_gene: TRBV19; abundance: few; j_gene: TRBJ2-7; CDR3aa: CASSIDHRTQFYEQYF; CDR3nt: TGTGCCAGTAGTATAGATCACAGGACCCAATTCTACGAGCAGTACTTC
d_gene: TRBD1; v_gene: TRBV7-9; abundance: -; j_gene: TRBJ1-1; CDR3aa: CASSSWTGGPRMNTEAFF; CDR3nt: TGTGCCAGCAGCTCCTGGACAGGGGGGCCTCGAATGAACACTGAAGCTTTCTTT
d_gene: -; v_gene: TRBV6-1; abundance: -; j_gene: TRBJ1-2; CDR3aa: CASIGGEYNYGYTF; CDR3nt: TGTGCCAGCATTGGAGGGGAGTATAACTATGGCTACACCTTC
d_gene: -; v_gene: TRBV7-9; abundance: -; j_gene: TRBJ1-1; CDR3aa: CASSPHPRGLVTEAFF; CDR3nt: TGTGCCAGCAGCCCGCACCCTCGCGGGTTGGTCACTGAAGCTTTCTTT
d_gene: -; v_gene: TRBV6-1; abundance: -; j_gene: TRBJ2-7; CDR3aa: CALTGAYEQYF; CDR3nt: TGTGCCCTGACAGGCGCCTACGAGCAGTACTTC
d_gene: TRBD2; v_gene: TRBV9; abundance: -; j_gene: TRBJ2-1; CDR3aa: CASSAVTGGHNEQFF; CDR3nt: TGTGCCAGCAGCGCTGTAACGGGGGGGCACAATGAGCAGTTCTTC
d_gene: TRBD2; v_gene: TRBV19; abundance: -; j_gene: TRBJ2-1; CDR3aa: CASSIVSGGADEQFF; CDR3nt: TGTGCCAGTAGTATTGTTAGCGGGGGGGCAGATGAGCAGTTCTTC
d_gene: TRBD1; v_gene: TRBV30; abundance: -; j_gene: TRBJ2-1; CDR3aa: CAWSLTGGYNEQFF; CDR3nt: TGTGCCTGGAGTCTCACAGGGGGGTACAATGAGCAGTTCTTC
d_gene: TRBD1; v_gene: TRBV5-4; abundance: few; j_gene: TRBJ1-2; CDR3aa: CASSADREYGYTF; CDR3nt: TGTGCCAGCAGCGCGGACAGGGAATATGGCTACACCTTC